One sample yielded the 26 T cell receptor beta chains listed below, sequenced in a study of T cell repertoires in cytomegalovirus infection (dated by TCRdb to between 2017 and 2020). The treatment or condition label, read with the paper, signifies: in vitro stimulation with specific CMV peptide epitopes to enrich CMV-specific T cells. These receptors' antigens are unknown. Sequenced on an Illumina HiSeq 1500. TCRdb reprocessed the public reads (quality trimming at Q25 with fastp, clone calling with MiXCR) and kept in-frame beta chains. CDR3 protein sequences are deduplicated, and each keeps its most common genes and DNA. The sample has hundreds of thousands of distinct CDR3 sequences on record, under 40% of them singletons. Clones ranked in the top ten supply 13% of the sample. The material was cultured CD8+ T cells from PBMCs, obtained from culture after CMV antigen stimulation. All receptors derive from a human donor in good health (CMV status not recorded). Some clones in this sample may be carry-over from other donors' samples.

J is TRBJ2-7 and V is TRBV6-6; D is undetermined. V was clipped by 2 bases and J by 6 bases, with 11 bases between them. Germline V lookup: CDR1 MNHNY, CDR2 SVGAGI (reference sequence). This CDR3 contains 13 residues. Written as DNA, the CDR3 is TGTGCCAGCAGTTACAGTCTTTTGGGCGAGCAGTACGTC. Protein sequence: CASSYSLLGEQYV.

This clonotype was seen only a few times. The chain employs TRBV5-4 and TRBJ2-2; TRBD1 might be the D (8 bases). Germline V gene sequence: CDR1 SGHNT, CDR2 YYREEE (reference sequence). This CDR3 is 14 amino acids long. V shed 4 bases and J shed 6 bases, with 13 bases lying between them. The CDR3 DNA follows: TGTGCCAGCAGCCGACAGGGGAGGGCCGGGGAGCTGTTTTTT. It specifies CASSRQGRAGELFF.

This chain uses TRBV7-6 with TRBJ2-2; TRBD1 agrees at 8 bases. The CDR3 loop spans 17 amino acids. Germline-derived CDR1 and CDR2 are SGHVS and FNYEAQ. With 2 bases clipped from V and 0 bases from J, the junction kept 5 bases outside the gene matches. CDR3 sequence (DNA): TGTGCCAGCAGCTTATCAGGGACAGGCTCGAACACCGGGGAGCTGTTTTTT. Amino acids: CASSLSGTGSNTGELFF.

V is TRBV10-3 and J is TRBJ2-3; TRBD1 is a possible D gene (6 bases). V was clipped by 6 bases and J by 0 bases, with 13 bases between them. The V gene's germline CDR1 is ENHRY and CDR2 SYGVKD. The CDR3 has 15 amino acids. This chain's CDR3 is CAIRTRDTSTDTQYF. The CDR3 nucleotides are TGTGCCATCAGAACACGGGACACGAGCACAGATACGCAGTATTTT.

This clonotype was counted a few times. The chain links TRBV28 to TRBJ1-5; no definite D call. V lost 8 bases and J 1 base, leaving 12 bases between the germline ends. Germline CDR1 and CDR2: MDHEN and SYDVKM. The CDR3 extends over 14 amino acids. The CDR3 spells CASRELKSNQPQHF. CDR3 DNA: TGTGCCAGCCGGGAACTGAAGAGCAATCAGCCCCAGCATTTT.

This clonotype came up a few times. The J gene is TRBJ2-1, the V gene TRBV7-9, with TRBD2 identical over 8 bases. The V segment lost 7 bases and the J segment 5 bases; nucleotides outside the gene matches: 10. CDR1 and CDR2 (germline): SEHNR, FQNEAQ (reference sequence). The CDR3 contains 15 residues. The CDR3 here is CASKRGPGVDNEQFF. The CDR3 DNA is TGTGCCAGCAAGCGGGGGCCTGGGGTCGACAATGAGCAGTTCTTC.

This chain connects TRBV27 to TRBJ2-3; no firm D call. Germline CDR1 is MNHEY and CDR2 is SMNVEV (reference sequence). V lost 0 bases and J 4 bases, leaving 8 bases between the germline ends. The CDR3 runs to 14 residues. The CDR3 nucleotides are TGTGCCAGCAGTTTATCGATCTTGCCAGATACGCAGTATTTT. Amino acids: CASSLSILPDTQYF.

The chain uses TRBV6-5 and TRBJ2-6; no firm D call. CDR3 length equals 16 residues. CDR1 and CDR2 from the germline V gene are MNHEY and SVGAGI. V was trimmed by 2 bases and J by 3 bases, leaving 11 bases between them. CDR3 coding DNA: TGTGCCAGCAGTTACGGGCAGGTCTTTGGGGCCAACGTCCTGACTTTC. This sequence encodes CASSYGQVFGANVLTF.

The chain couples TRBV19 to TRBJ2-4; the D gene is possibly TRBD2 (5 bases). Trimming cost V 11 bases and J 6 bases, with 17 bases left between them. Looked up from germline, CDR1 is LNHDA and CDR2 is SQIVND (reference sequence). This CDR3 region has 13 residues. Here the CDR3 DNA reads TGTGCCGCAGCCCCCGGAGCGGCAAACATTCAGTACTTC. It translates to CAAAPGAANIQYF.

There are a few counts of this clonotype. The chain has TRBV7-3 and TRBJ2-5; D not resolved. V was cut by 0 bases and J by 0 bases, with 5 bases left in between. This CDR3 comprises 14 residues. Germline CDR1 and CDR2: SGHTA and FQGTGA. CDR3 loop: CASSLTGHQETQYF. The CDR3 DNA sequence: TGTGCCAGCAGCTTAACCGGACACCAAGAGACCCAGTACTTC.

The CDR3 here is CSAYTGGETQYF. The DNA of the CDR3 is TGCAGCGCCTACACAGGAGGGGAGACCCAGTACTTC. V usage is TRBV29-1 and J usage is TRBJ2-5; tentatively, D is TRBD2 (6 bases). V dropped 7 bases and J dropped 5 bases, with 14 bases sitting between them. Per germline, CDR1 SQVTM and CDR2 ANQGSEA. The CDR3 covers 12 residues.

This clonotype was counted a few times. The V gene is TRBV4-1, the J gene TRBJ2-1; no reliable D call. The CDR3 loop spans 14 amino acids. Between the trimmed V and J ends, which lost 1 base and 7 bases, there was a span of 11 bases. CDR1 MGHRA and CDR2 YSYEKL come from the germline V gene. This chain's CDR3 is CASSQARSGNEQFF. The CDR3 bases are TGCGCCAGCAGCCAAGCTCGGAGTGGAAATGAGCAGTTCTTC.

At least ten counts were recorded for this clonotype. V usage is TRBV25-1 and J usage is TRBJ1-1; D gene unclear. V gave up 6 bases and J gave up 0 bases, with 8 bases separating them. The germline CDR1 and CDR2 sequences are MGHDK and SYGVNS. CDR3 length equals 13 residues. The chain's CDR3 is CASRKALNTEAFF. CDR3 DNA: TGTGCCAGCAGAAAAGCGTTGAACACTGAAGCTTTCTTT.

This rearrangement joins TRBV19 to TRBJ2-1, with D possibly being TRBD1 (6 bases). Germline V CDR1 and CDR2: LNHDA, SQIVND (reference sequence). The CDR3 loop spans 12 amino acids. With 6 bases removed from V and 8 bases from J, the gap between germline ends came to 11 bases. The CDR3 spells CASRDSWHEQFF. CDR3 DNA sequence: TGTGCCAGTAGGGACAGTTGGCATGAGCAGTTCTTC.

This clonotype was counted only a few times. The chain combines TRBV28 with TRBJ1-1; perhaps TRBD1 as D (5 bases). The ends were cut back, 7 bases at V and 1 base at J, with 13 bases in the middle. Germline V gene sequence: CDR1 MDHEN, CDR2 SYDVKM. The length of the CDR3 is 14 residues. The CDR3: CASTISGENTEAFF. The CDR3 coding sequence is TGTGCCAGCACCATCTCGGGGGAGAACACTGAAGCTTTCTTT. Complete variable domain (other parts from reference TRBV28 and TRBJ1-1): DVKVTQSSRYLVKRTGEKVFLECVQDMDHENMFWYRQDPGLGLRLIYFSYDVKMKEKGDIPEGYSVSREKKERFSLILESASTNQTSMYLCASTISGENTEAFFGQGTRLTVV.

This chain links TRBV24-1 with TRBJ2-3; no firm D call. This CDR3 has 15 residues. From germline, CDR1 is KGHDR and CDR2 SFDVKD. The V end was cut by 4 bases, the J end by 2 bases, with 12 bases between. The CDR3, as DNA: TGTGCCACCAGTGACGCGGAAGGAGACACAGATACGCAGTATTTT. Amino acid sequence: CATSDAEGDTDTQYF.

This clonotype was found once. This CDR3 reads CAISGGGPEAFF. CDR3 coding DNA: TGTGCCATCAGTGGGGGGGGGCCTGAAGCTTTCTTT. V and J are TRBV10-3 and TRBJ1-1; possible D gene TRBD1, 6 bases. Trimming stripped 4 bases from V and 6 bases from J, with 9 bases between. This CDR3 contains 12 residues. Germline-derived CDR1 and CDR2 are ENHRY and SYGVKD.

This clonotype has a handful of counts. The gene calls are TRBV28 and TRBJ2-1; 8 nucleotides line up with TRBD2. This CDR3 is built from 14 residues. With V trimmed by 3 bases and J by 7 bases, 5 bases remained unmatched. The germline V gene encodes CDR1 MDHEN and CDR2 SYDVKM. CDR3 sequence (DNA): TGTGCCAGCAGTTTTGCCGGGGGGGGAAATGAGCAGTTCTTC. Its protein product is CASSFAGGGNEQFF.

The DNA of the CDR3 is TGCGCCAGCAGCTTGGACAGGTACGGGACTGAAGCTTTCTTT. This sequence encodes CASSLDRYGTEAFF. The chain joins TRBV5-1 to TRBJ1-1, with D possibly TRBD1 on 5 matching bases. The V and J ends lost 0 bases and 5 bases respectively, with 11 bases between them. CDR3 length: 14 amino acids. Germline V gene lookup returns CDR1 SGHRS and CDR2 YFSETQ.

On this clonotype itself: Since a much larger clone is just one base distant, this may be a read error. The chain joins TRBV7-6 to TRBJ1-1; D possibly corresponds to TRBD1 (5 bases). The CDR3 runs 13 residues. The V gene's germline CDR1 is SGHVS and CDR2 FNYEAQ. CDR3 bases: TGTGCCGGCAGCTTAGGTCCGGGGGCTGAAGCTTTCTTT. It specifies CAGSLGPGAEAFF. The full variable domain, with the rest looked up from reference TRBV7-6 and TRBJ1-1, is GAGVSQSPRYKVTKRGQDVALRCDPISGHVSLYWYRQALGQGPEFLTYFNYEAQQDKSGLPNDRFSAERPEGSISTLTIQRTEQRDSAMYRCAGSLGPGAEAFFGQGTRLTVV.

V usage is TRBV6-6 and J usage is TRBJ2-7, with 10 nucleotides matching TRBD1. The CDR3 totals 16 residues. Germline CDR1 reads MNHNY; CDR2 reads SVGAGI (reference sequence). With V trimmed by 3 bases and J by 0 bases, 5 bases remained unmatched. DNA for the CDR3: TGTGCCAGCAGTTATGCCCGGGACAGGGGCTCCTACGAGCAGTACTTC. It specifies CASSYARDRGSYEQYF.

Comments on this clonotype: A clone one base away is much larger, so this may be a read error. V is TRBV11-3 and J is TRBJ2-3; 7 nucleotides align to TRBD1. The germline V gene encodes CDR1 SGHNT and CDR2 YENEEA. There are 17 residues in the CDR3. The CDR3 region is CARSFGSRDRTTDTQYF. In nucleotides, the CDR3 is TGTGCCAGGAGCTTCGGATCACGGGACAGAACAACAGATACGCAGTATTTT.

The CDR3 DNA follows: TGCGCCAGCAGCCAAGTGCAGGGCTCAGATACGCAGTATTTT. This translates into CASSQVQGSDTQYF. The chain carries TRBV4-1 and TRBJ2-3; tentatively, D is TRBD1 (5 bases). CDR3 length: 14 amino acids. The V gene lost 1 base and the J gene lost 4 bases, with 9 bases spanning the gap. Per the germline V gene, CDR1 is MGHRA and CDR2 is YSYEKL.

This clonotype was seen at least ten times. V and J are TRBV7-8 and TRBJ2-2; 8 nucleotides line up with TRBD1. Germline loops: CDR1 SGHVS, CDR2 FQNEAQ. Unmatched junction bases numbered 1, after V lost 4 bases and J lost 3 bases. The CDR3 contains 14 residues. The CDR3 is CASSSDRDTGELFF. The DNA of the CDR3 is TGTGCCAGCAGCTCGGACAGGGACACCGGGGAGCTGTTTTTT. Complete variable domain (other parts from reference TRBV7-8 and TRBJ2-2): GAGVSQSPRYKVAKRGQDVALRCDPISGHVSLFWYQQALGQGPEFLTYFQNEAQLDKSGLPSDRFFAERPEGSVSTLKIQRTQQEDSAVYLCASSSDRDTGELFFGEGSRLTVL.

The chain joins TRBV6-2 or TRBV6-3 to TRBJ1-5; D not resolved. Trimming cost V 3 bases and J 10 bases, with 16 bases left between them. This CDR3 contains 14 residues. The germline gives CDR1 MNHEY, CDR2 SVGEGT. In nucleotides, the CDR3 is TGTGCCAGCAGTTATTCGGGTCTACGAGATCCCCAGCATTTT. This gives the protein CASSYSGLRDPQHF.

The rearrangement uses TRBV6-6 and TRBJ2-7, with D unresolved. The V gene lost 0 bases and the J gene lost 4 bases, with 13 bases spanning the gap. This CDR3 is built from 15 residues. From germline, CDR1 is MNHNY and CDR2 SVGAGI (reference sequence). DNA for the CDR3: TGTGCCAGCAGTTACTCGAACGGACCGCGTTACGAGCAGTACGTC. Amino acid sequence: CASSYSNGPRYEQYV.